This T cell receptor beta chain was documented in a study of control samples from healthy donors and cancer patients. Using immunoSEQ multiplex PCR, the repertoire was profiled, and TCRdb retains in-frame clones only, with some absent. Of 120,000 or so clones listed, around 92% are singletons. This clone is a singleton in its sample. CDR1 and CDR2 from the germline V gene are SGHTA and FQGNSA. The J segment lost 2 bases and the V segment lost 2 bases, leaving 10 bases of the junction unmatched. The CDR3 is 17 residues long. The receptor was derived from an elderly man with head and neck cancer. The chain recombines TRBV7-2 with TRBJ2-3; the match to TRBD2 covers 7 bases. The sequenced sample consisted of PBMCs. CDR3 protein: CASSLLLGGTVTDTQYF. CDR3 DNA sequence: TGTGCCAGCAGCTTACTGTTGGGGGGGACCGTCACAGATACGCAGTATTTT.